The clone carrying this TCR beta chain was seen only a few times. The authors sequenced patients whose flow cytometry had shown CD8+CD57+ cell expansion. The data belong to a study of CD8+CD57+ T cells in acquired aplastic anemia. The CDR3 loop spans 16 amino acids. CDR1 is SGHTA, CDR2 FQGTGA, per germline. The germline V and J ends were trimmed by 0 bases and 0 bases, with 8 bases remaining between them. The TCR beta profiling, which covered VDJ combination and CDR3 sequence, was carried out using genomic DNA as the template. MiXCR, applied by TCRdb to the reads, yields one record per CDR3 protein. The repertoire holds 150,000 or so distinct CDR3 sequences, with roughly 50% as singletons.

Source material: sorted CD4+, CD8+, or CD8+CD57+ T cells (not recorded which) from PBMCs. The receptor comes from a human donor with aplastic anemia. The chain couples TRBV7-3 to TRBJ2-2; D is unresolved. The CDR3 is CASSLTPVANTGELFF. The CDR3 coding sequence is TGTGCCAGCAGCTTAACGCCGGTTGCGAACACCGGGGAGCTGTTTTTT.